This is a list of T cell receptor beta chains from one sample in a study of shared clonotypes between healthy human individuals. Data came from immunoSEQ multiplex PCR; TCRdb stores just in-frame clones and leaves some out. Of 1,400,000 or so clones listed, just under 99% were seen once; the top ten hold about 0.35%. Sample: naive CD4+ T cells sorted from blood. The receptors stem from a man aged 25 to 40 in good health. The CDR3 runs from the conserved cysteine through the conserved F or W. The order of the fields is clone size, J gene, D gene, V gene, CDR3 DNA, CDR3 protein. A D gene is named only where the DNA matches it firmly. Not every row has a clone size; where given, it reads once, few, many or a size class.

>-|TRBJ2-3|-|TRBV28
TGTGCCAGCAGTTTAAGGGGAGATACGCAGTATTTT
CASSLRGDTQYF
>-|TRBJ2-2|TRBD2|TRBV10-1
TGCGCCAGCAGCGAAGCGGGATGGGGAAACACCGGGGAGCTGTTTTTT
CASSEAGWGNTGELFF
>-|TRBJ1-5|-|TRBV7-2
TGTGCCAGCAGCTTTGTACCGAACCCCCACATTTATTTT
CASSFVPNPHIYF
>once|TRBJ2-1|-|TRBV9
TGTGCCAGCAGCGTAGGGCCTAACCTCGGGACTCCCCAGTTCTTC
CASSVGPNLGTPQFF
>-|TRBJ2-1|TRBD1|TRBV11-3
TGTGCCAGCAGCTCACGAACAGGGGGCCGCTTGAATGAGCAGTTCTTC
CASSSRTGGRLNEQFF
>-|TRBJ2-7|-|TRBV27
TGTGCCAGCGCCTGGGCACAGGCTCTCATCGAGCAGTACTTC
CASAWAQALIEQYF
>-|TRBJ2-7|-|TRBV5-1
TGCGCCAGCAGCTTGGACAAGTACGAGCAGTACTTC
CASSLDKYEQYF
>-|TRBJ2-7|-|TRBV7-6
TGTGCCAGCAGCTCGACCTTTCAGGGTTACGAGCAGTACTTC
CASSSTFQGYEQYF
>-|TRBJ2-7|-|TRBV7-7
TGTGCCAGCAGTGCCGGTGCACCCACCGGGCACGAGCAGTACTTC
CASSAGAPTGHEQYF
>-|TRBJ1-2|-|TRBV7-9
TGTGCCAGCAGCCCCGGTCCCAGGCAATTC
CASSPGPRQF
>-|TRBJ2-7|-|TRBV5-1
TGCGCCAGCAGCTTGGTGTTGGGGAGCGAGCAGTACTTC
CASSLVLGSEQYF
>-|TRBJ2-7|TRBD1|TRBV6-1
TGTGCCAGCAGTGAAGGGCTACAGGGGTTCGGGCAGTACTTC
CASSEGLQGFGQYF
>once|TRBJ1-1|-|TRBV5-1
TGCGCCAGCAGCTTGTCAACAAACACTGAAGCTTTCTTT
CASSLSTNTEAFF
>once|TRBJ2-1|-|TRBV7-8
TGTGCCAGCAGCTTAGAGGGGGTCGCCTACAATGAGCAGTTCTTC
CASSLEGVAYNEQFF
>-|TRBJ2-7|TRBD1|TRBV2
TGTGCCAGCAGTGGGACAGGGAACCCGTACGAGCAGTACTTC
CASSGTGNPYEQYF
>-|TRBJ2-1|TRBD2|TRBV5-4
TGTGCCAGCAGCTTGTCTAGCGGATCCCACAATGAGCAGTTCTTC
CASSLSSGSHNEQFF
>-|TRBJ2-7|-|TRBV29-1
TGCAGCGTTGGGGGAGCAACCTACGAGCAGTACTTC
CSVGGATYEQYF
>-|TRBJ2-3|-|TRBV4-2
TGTGCCAGCAGCCAAGGCATTCTTTGGGAGTTGGGCACAGATACGCAGTATTTT
CASSQGILWELGTDTQYF
>-|TRBJ2-3|-|TRBV19
TGTGCCAGTATTGCCGACACAGATACGCAGTATTTT
CASIADTDTQYF
>-|TRBJ1-5|-|TRBV7-2
TGTGCCAGCAGCTTAGTAGACGATCAGCCCCAGCATTTT
CASSLVDDQPQHF
>-|TRBJ2-7|TRBD2|TRBV2
TGTGCCAGCAGTGGGACTAGCGGGAGCGACGAGCAGTACTTC
CASSGTSGSDEQYF
>-|TRBJ2-5|TRBD1|TRBV28
TGTGCCAGCAGTGCCCGGGGACAGATACAAGAGACCCAGTACTTC
CASSARGQIQETQYF
>-|TRBJ2-2|TRBD2|TRBV5-5
TGTGCCAGCAGCCTAGGACTAGCGGGAACGAACACCGGGGAGCTGTTTTTT
CASSLGLAGTNTGELFF
>once|TRBJ2-1|-|TRBV9
TGTGCCAGCAGCGTAGCTTATTGGACAGAGGGACTCAATGAGCAGTTCTTC
CASSVAYWTEGLNEQFF
>once|TRBJ2-5|-|TRBV18
TGTGCCAGCTCACCACTGCAAGAGACCCAGTACTTC
CASSPLQETQYF
>-|TRBJ2-1|TRBD1|TRBV5-1
TGCGCCAGCAGCTTGGCTGACAGGGGGCTCAACAATGAGCAGTTCTTC
CASSLADRGLNNEQFF
>-|TRBJ2-7|-|TRBV21-1
TGTGCCAGCAGCCTGATCCGTAGGGGGGGCTCGACCTACGAGCAGTACTTC
CASSLIRRGGSTYEQYF
>-|TRBJ1-2|-|TRBV27
TGTGCCAGCAGTTTAATATGGGAGGCGGAGAACTATGGCTACACCTTC
CASSLIWEAENYGYTF
>once|TRBJ2-1|-|TRBV18
TGTGCCAGCTCGGGGGGCAATGAGCAGTTCTTC
CASSGGNEQFF
>-|TRBJ2-7|TRBD1|TRBV5-1
TGCGCCAGCAGCTTGAGACAGGGGACGGGAGATTGGTACTTC
CASSLRQGTGDWYF
>-|TRBJ1-2|-|TRBV2
TGTGCCAGCACCACCACCCCGGGGTCCGAGGGCTACACCTTC
CASTTTPGSEGYTF
>-|TRBJ1-4|-|TRBV28
TGTGCCAGCAGTTCGACCCGTCCGGAACTGTTTTTT
CASSSTRPELFF
>-|TRBJ2-2|-|TRBV27
TGTGCCACCCAGGGCCGCCGTACCGGGGAGCTGTTTTTT
CATQGRRTGELFF
>-|TRBJ2-7|-|TRBV18
TGTGCCAGCTCACCACAATCAGGGTCCTACGAGCAGTACTTC
CASSPQSGSYEQYF
>-|TRBJ2-7|TRBD2|TRBV27
TGTGCCAGCAGTTTATTCCTAGCGGGAGGGCCGGCCTACGAGCAGTACTTC
CASSLFLAGGPAYEQYF
>-|TRBJ2-7|TRBD2|TRBV18
TGTGCCAGCTCACCAGGGACTAGCGGTTACGAGCAGTACTTC
CASSPGTSGYEQYF
>-|TRBJ2-3|-|TRBV25-1
TGTGCCAGCAGTGATAGCGTACCCACAGATACGCAGTATTTT
CASSDSVPTDTQYF
>-|TRBJ2-1|TRBD1|TRBV5-1
TGCGCCAGCAGCCCAACCCCCCGACAGGGGTCAGCTCACAATGAGCAGTTCTTC
CASSPTPRQGSAHNEQFF
>-|TRBJ2-3|-|TRBV5-1
TGCGCCAGCAGCCTTGGGTCCACCGGAAATACGCAGTATTTT
CASSLGSTGNTQYF
>-|TRBJ1-1|-|TRBV28
TGTGCCAGCAGACGAGGCGGTATGAACACTGAAGCTTTCTTT
CASRRGGMNTEAFF
>-|TRBJ2-7|-|TRBV27
TGTGCCAGCGCGGGACACAGGGGCAACGAGCAGTACTTC
CASAGHRGNEQYF
>-|TRBJ2-5|TRBD2|TRBV18
TGTGCCAGCTCACCTGGACAGCGGGAGCAAGAGACCCAGTACTTC
CASSPGQREQETQYF
>-|TRBJ2-5|-|TRBV15
TGTGCCACCAGCAGACGTGGACAGCTCCCGTCGACCCAGTACTTC
CATSRRGQLPSTQYF
>-|TRBJ2-5|-|TRBV5-1
TGCGCCAGCAGCCAGGGCGGGGAGACCCAGTACTTC
CASSQGGETQYF